Listed below are T cell receptor beta chains from one sample, sequenced in a study of blood T cells in healthy people across ages. A single record per CDR3 protein comes from TCRdb applying MiXCR to the 5' RACE reads. The top ten hold approximately 2% of the sample, which has about 1.8 million distinct CDR3 sequences, less than 50% seen once. Sequenced input: blood. The receptor source for this set is a woman in her 40s in good health. Each CDR3 is given with its conserved first and last residue. The order of the fields is V gene, clone size, J gene, D gene, CDR3 protein, CDR3 DNA. A D gene is named only where the DNA matches it firmly. The size field is filled for only some rows; it gives once, few, many or a size class.

TRBV4-3	NA	TRBJ1-2	NA	CASSQDGSLYGYTF	TGCGCCAGCAGCCAAGACGGCAGTCTCTATGGCTACACCTTC
TRBV19	NA	TRBJ2-1	NA	CASIPQGRGSYNEQFF	TGTGCCAGTATCCCTCAGGGAAGGGGCTCCTACAATGAGCAGTTCTTC
TRBV6-6	NA	TRBJ1-2	NA	CASSLGSRNYGYTF	TGTGCCAGCAGTCTCGGTAGTCGTAACTATGGCTACACCTTC
TRBV3-1	NA	TRBJ2-1	TRBD2	CASSPQAGGQFF	TGTGCCAGCAGCCCCCAAGCGGGGGGTCAGTTCTTC
TRBV28	NA	TRBJ2-1	NA	CASSFRGQQQFF	TGTGCCAGCAGTTTCCGAGGACAGCAGCAGTTCTTC
TRBV7-9	NA	TRBJ2-5	TRBD1	CASSLGTTGKTQYF	TGTGCCAGCAGCTTAGGGACGACAGGGAAGACCCAGTACTTC
TRBV28	NA	TRBJ2-4	NA	CATRGDIQYF	TGTGCGACCAGGGGAGACATTCAGTACTTC
TRBV6-4	NA	TRBJ2-3	NA	CASSDSRGSSTDTQYF	TGTGCCAGCAGTGACTCTCGGGGCTCTAGCACAGATACGCAGTATTTT
TRBV5-1	NA	TRBJ1-2	NA	CASSLAGLGSVDYGYTF	TGCGCCAGCAGCTTGGCGGGTCTCGGTTCGGTGGACTATGGCTACACCTTC
TRBV4-3	few	TRBJ1-4	NA	CANSTQGNEKLFF	TGCGCCAACAGCACCCAGGGAAATGAAAAACTGTTTTTT
TRBV20-1	NA	TRBJ1-6	TRBD1	CSASGQGASPLHF	TGCAGTGCCTCCGGACAGGGGGCTTCACCCCTCCACTTT
TRBV20-1	many	TRBJ1-5	NA	CSARRAEHQPQHF	TGCAGTGCTAGAAGGGCGGAACATCAGCCCCAGCATTTT
TRBV20-1	few	TRBJ1-5	NA	CSASRTDNQPQHF	TGCAGTGCTAGTAGGACGGACAATCAGCCCCAGCATTTT
TRBV5-1	NA	TRBJ1-1	NA	CASAGPGNTEAFF	TGCGCCAGCGCCGGCCCGGGGAACACTGAAGCTTTCTTT
TRBV28	NA	TRBJ2-7	TRBD2	CASYVGLAGGEQYF	TGTGCCAGCTACGTAGGACTAGCGGGGGGCGAGCAGTACTTC